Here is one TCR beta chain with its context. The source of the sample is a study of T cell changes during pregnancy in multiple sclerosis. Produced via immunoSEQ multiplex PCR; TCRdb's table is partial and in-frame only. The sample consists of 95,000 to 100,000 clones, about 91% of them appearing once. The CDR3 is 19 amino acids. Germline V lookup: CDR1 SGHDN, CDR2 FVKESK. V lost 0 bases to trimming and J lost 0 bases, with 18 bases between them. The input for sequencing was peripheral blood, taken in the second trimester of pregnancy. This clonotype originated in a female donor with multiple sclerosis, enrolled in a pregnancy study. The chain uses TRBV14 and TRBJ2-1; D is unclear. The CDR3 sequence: CASSQDTVSRLSSYNEQFF. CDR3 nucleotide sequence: TGTGCCAGCAGCCAAGATACAGTCTCCCGATTGAGCTCCTACAATGAGCAGTTCTTC. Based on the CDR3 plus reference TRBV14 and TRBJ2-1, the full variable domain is EAGVTQFPSHSVIEKGQTVTLRCDPISGHDNLYWYRRVMGKEIKFLLHFVKESKQDESGMPNNRFLAERTGGTYSTLKVQPAELEDSGVYFCASSQDTVSRLSSYNEQFFGPGTRLTVL.